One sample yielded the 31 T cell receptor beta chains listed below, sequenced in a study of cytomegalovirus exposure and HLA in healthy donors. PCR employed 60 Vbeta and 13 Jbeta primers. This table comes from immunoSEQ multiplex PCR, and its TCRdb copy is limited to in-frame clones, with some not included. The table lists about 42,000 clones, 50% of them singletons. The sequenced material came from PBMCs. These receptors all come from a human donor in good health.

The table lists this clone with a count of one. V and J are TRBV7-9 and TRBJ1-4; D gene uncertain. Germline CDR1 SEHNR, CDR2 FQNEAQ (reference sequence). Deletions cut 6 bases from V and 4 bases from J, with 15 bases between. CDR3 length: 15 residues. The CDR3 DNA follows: TGTGCCAGCAGTGATTGGACGGGAGTTAATGAAAAACTGTTTTTT. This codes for CASSDWTGVNEKLFF.

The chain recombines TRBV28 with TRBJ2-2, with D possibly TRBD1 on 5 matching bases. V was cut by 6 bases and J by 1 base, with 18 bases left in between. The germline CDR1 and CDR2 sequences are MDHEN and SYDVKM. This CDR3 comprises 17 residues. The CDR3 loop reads CASSPSIGARNTGELFF. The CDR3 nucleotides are TGTGCCAGCAGCCCTTCTATAGGGGCGAGGAACACCGGGGAGCTGTTTTTT.

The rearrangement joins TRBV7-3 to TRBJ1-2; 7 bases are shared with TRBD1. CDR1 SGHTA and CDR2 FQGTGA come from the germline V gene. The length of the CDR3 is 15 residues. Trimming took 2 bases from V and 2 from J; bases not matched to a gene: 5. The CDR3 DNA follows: TGTGCCAGCAGCTTATCCCCGGGACAGAACTATGGCTACACCTTC. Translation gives CASSLSPGQNYGYTF.

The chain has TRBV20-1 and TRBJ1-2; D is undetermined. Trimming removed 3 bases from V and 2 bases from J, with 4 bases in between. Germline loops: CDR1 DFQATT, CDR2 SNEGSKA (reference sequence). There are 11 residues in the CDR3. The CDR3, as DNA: TGCAGTGCTAGCTCGAACTATGGCTACACCTTC. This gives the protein CSASSNYGYTF.

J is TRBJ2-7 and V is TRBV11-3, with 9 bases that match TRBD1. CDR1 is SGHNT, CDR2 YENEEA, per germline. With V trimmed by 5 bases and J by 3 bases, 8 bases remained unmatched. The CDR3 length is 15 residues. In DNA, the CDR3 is TGTGCCAGCAGCCCGCGCGGGACAGGGAGCTACGAGCAGTACTTC. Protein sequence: CASSPRGTGSYEQYF.

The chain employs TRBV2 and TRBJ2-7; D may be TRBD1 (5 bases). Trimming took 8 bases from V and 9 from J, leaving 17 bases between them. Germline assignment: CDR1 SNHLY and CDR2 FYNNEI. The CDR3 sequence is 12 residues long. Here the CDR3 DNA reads TGTGCCAGCGTTCAAATCAGGGTACCGCAGTACTTC. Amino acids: CASVQIRVPQYF. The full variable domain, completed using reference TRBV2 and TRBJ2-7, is EPEVTQTPSHQVTQMGQEVILRCVPISNHLYFYWYRQILGQKVEFLVSFYNNEISEKSEIFDDQFSVERPDGSNFTLKIRSTKLEDSAMYFCASVQIRVPQYFGPGTRLTVT.

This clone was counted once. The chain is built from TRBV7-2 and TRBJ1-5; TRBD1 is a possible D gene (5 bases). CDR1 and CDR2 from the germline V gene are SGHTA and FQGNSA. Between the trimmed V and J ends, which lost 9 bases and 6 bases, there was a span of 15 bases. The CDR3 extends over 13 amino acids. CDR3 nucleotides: TGTGCCAGTGGGGGGAGGGTCGGTCAGCCCCAGCATTTT. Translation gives CASGGRVGQPQHF. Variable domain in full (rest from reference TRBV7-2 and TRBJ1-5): GAGVSQSPSNKVTEKGKDVELRCDPISGHTALYWYRQSLGQGLEFLIYFQGNSAPDKSGLPSDRFSAERTGGSVSTLTIQRTQQEDSAVYLCASGGRVGQPQHFGDGTRLSIL.

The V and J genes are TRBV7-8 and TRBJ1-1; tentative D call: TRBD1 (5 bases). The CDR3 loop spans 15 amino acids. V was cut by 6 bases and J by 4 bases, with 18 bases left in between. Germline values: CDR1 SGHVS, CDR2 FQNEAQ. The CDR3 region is CASRATGTGGTEAFF. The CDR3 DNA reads TGTGCCAGCAGGGCTACCGGGACTGGGGGCACTGAAGCTTTCTTT. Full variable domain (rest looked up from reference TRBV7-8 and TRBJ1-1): GAGVSQSPRYKVAKRGQDVALRCDPISGHVSLFWYQQALGQGPEFLTYFQNEAQLDKSGLPSDRFFAERPEGSVSTLKIQRTQQEDSAVYLCASRATGTGGTEAFFGQGTRLTVV.

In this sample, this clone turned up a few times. As DNA, the CDR3 is TGTGCCAGCAGTTACCGTCTAGCGGGGGGCTACGAGCAGTACTTC. This sequence encodes CASSYRLAGGYEQYF. The rearrangement joins TRBV6-5 to TRBJ2-7; TRBD2 agrees at 11 bases. CDR3 length: 15 amino acids. The trim removed 2 bases at V and 3 bases at J, leaving 3 bases unmatched. The germline gives CDR1 MNHEY, CDR2 SVGAGI.

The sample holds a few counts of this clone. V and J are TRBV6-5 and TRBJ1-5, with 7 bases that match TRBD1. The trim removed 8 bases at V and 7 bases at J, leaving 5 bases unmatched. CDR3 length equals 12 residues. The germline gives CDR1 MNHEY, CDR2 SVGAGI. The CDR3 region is CASSRQGQPQHF. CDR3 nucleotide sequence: TGTGCCAGCTCTCGACAGGGACAGCCCCAGCATTTT.

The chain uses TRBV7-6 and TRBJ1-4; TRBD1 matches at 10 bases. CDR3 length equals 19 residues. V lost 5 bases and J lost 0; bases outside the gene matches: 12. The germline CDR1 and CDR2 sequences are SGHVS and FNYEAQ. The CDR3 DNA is TGTGCCAGCAGCCTAATGGGGACAGGGGCGCTTGCAACTAATGAAAAACTGTTTTTT. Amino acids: CASSLMGTGALATNEKLFF.

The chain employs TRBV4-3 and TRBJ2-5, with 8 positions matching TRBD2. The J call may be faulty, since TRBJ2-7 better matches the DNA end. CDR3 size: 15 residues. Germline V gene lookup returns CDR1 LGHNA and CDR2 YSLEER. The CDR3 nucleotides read TGCGCCAGCAGCCAAGAACCCGGGAGGGCCTACGAGCAGTACTTC. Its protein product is CASSQEPGRAYEQYF.

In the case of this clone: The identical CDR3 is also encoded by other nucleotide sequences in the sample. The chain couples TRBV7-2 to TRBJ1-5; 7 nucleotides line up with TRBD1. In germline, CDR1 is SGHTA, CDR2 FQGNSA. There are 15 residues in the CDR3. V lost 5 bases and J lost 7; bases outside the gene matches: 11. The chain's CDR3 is CASSPGEGAWQPQHF. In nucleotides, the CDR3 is TGTGCCAGCAGCCCCGGCGAGGGGGCTTGGCAGCCCCAGCATTTT. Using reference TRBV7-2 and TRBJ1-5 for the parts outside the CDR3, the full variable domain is GAGVSQSPSNKVTEKGKDVELRCDPISGHTALYWYRQSLGQGLEFLIYFQGNSAPDKSGLPSDRFSAERTGGSVSTLTIQRTQQEDSAVYLCASSPGEGAWQPQHFGDGTRLSIL.

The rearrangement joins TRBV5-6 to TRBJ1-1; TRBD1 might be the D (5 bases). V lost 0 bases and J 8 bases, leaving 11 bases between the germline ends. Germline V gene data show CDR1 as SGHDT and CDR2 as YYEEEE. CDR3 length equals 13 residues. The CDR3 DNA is TGTGCCAGCAGCTTGGCCGTGGCAGGGGAAGCTTTCTTT. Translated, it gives CASSLAVAGEAFF. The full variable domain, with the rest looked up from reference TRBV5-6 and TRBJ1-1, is DAGVTQSPTHLIKTRGQQVTLRCSPKSGHDTVSWYQQALGQGPQFIFQYYEEEERQRGNFPDRFSGHQFPNYSSELNVNALLLGDSALYLCASSLAVAGEAFFGQGTRLTVV.

The CDR3 DNA reads as TGTGCCAGCAGTTCCGGCCTAGCCGGCTACACCTTC. Protein product: CASSSGLAGYTF. J is TRBJ1-2 and V is TRBV28; D gene ambiguous. The CDR3 has 12 residues. V gave up 4 bases and J gave up 8 bases, with 11 bases separating them. Germline assignment: CDR1 MDHEN and CDR2 SYDVKM.

This CDR3 reads CASRKTGSTYEQYF. CDR3 bases: TGTGCCAGCAGGAAGACAGGGTCTACCTACGAGCAGTACTTC. The J gene is TRBJ2-5, the V gene TRBV27; 7 nucleotides match TRBD1. The DNA matches TRBJ2-7 better at its end, which makes the J call doubtful. The CDR3 runs to 14 residues. Looked up from germline, CDR1 is MNHEY and CDR2 is SMNVEV (reference sequence).

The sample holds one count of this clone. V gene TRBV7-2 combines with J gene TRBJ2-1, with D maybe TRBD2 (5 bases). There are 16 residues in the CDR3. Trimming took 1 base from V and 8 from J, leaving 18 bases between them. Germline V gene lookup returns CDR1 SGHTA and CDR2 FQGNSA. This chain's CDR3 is CASSLGLVMGADEQFF. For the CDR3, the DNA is TGTGCCAGCAGCTTAGGGCTAGTCATGGGAGCGGATGAGCAGTTCTTC.

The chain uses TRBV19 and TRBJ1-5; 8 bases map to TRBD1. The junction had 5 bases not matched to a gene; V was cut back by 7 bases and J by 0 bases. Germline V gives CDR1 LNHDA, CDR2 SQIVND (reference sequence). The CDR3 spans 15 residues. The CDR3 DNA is TGTGCCAGTATGGGACAGGAGTATAGCAATCAGCCCCAGCATTTT. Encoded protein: CASMGQEYSNQPQHF.

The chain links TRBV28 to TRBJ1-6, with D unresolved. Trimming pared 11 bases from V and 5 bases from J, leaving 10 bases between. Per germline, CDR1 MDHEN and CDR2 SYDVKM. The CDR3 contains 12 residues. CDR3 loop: CAAGNDNSPLHF. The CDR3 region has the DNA TGTGCCGCCGGGAACGATAATTCACCCCTCCACTTT. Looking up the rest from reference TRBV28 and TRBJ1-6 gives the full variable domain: DVKVTQSSRYLVKRTGEKVFLECVQDMDHENMFWYRQDPGLGLRLIYFSYDVKMKEKGDIPEGYSVSREKKERFSLILESASTNQTSMYLCAAGNDNSPLHFGNGTRLTVT.

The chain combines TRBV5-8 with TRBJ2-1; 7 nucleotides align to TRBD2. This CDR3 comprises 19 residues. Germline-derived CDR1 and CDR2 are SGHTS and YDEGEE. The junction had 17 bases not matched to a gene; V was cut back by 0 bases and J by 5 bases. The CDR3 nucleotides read TGTGCCAGCAGCTTGGCCGGGGAGGGCTTGGGAGGTATTAACAATGAGCAGTTCTTC. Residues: CASSLAGEGLGGINNEQFF.

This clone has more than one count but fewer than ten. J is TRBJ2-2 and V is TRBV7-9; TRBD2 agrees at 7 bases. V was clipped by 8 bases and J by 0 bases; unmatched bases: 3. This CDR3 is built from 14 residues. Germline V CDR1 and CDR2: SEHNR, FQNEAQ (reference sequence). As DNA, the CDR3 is TGTGCCAGCGCGGGGGACTCGAACACCGGGGAGCTGTTTTTT. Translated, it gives CASAGDSNTGELFF.

The CDR3 protein is CASSVTGNTEAFF. The DNA for the CDR3 is TGTGCCAGCAGCGTGACGGGGAACACTGAAGCTTTCTTT. V is TRBV9 and J is TRBJ1-1, with D uncertain. This CDR3 spans 13 amino acids. Germline V CDR1 and CDR2: SGDLS, YYNGEE. V shed 2 bases and J shed 1 base, with 6 bases lying between them. The complete variable domain, with remaining parts taken from reference TRBV9 and TRBJ1-1, reads DSGVTQTPKHLITATGQRVTLRCSPRSGDLSVYWYQQSLDQGLQFLIQYYNGEERAKGNILERFSAQQFPDLHSELNLSSLELGDSALYFCASSVTGNTEAFFGQGTRLTVV.

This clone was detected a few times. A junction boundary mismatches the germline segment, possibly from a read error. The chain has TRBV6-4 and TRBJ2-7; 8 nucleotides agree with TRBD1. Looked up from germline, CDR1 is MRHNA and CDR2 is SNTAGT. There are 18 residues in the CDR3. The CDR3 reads CASSYSGSRATGVDEQYF. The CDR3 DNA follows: TGTGCCAGCAGTTACTCCGGGTCCCGCGCGACAGGGGTGGACGAGCAGTACTTC.

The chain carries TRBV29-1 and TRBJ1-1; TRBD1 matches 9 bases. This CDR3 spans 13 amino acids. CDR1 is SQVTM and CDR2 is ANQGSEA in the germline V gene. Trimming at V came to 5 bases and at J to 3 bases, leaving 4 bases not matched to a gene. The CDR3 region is CSVRDRAYTEAFF. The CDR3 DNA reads TGCAGCGTTAGGGACAGGGCGTACACTGAAGCTTTCTTT.

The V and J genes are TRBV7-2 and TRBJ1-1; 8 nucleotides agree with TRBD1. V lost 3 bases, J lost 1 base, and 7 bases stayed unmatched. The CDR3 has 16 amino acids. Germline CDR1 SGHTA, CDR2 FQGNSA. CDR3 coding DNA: TGTGCCAGCAGCTTTAAGACAGGGGCTCCGAACACTGAAGCTTTCTTT. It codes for CASSFKTGAPNTEAFF.

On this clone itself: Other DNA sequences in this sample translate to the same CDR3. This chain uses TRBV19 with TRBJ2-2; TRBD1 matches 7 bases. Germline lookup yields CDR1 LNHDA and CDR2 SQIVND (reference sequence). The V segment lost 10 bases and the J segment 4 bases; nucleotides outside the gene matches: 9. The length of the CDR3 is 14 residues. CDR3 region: CATHRDSVTGELFF. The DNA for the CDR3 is TGTGCCACCCACCGGGACAGCGTCACCGGGGAGCTGTTTTTT.

CDR3 DNA sequence: TGTGCCAGCGGGGAGGGGTACAATGAGCAGTTCTTC. It translates to CASGEGYNEQFF. This chain uses TRBV28 with TRBJ2-1; 7 bases are a match to TRBD2. The V gene's germline CDR1 is MDHEN and CDR2 SYDVKM. This CDR3 comprises 12 residues. The V and J ends lost 8 bases and 4 bases, in that order; junction bases with no gene match: 2. Together with reference TRBV28 and TRBJ2-1, the CDR3 gives the full variable domain: DVKVTQSSRYLVKRTGEKVFLECVQDMDHENMFWYRQDPGLGLRLIYFSYDVKMKEKGDIPEGYSVSREKKERFSLILESASTNQTSMYLCASGEGYNEQFFGPGTRLTVL.

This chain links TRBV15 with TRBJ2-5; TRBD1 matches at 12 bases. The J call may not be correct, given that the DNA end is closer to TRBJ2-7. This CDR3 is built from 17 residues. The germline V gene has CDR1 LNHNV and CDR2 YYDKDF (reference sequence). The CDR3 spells CATSSSGTGGAGGEQYF. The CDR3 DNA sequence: TGTGCCACCAGCAGTTCCGGGACAGGGGGCGCGGGCGGCGAGCAGTACTTC.

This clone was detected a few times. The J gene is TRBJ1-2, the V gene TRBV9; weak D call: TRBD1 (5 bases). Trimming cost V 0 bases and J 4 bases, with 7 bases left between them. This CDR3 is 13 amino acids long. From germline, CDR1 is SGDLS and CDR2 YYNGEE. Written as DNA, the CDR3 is TGTGCCAGCAGCGTAGGACAGACCTATGGCTACACCTTC. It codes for CASSVGQTYGYTF.

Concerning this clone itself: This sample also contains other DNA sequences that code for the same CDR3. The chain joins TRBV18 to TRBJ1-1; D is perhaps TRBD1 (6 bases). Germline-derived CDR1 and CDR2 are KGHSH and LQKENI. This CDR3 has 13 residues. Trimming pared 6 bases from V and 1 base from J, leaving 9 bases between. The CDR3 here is CASSPGQNTEAFF. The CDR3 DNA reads TGTGCCAGCTCCCCGGGACAGAACACTGAAGCTTTCTTT.

This CDR3 is CASSVGQGQETQYF. The CDR3 coding sequence is TGTGCCAGCAGCGTGGGACAGGGCCAAGAGACCCAGTACTTC. The chain recombines TRBV9 with TRBJ2-5; 9 bases line up with TRBD1. The CDR3 totals 14 residues. Germline V gene data show CDR1 as SGDLS and CDR2 as YYNGEE. V gave up 2 bases and J gave up 1 base; unmatched junction bases: 0.